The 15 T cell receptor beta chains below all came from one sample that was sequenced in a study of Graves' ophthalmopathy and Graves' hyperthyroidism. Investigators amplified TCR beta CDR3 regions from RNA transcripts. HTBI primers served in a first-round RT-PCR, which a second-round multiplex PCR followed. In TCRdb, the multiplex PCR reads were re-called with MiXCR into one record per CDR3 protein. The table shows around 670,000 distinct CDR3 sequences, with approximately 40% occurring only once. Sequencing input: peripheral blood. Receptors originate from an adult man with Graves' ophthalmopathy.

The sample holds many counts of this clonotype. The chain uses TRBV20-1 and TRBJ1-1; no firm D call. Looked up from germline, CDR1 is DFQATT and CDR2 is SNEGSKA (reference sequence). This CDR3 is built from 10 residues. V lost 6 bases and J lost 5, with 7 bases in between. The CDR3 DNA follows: TGCAGTGCCCAGAAAACTGAAGCTTTCTTT. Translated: CSAQKTEAFF.

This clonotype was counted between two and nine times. CDR3 sequence reads: CASSLFGDTGELFF. The CDR3 DNA follows: TGTGCCAGCAGCTTATTCGGGGACACCGGGGAGCTGTTTTTT. The genes are TRBV7-9 and TRBJ2-2; D might be TRBD2 (5 bases). Germline-derived CDR1 and CDR2 are SEHNR and FQNEAQ (reference sequence). V was trimmed by 2 bases and J by 3 bases, leaving 7 bases between them. The CDR3 is made up of 14 amino acids.

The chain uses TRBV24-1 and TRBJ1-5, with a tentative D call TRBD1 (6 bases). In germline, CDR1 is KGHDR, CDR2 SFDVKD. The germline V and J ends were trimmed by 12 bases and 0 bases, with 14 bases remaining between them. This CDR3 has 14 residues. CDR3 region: CAWQQGSSNQPQHF. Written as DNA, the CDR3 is TGTGCCTGGCAACAGGGAAGTAGCAATCAGCCCCAGCATTTT.

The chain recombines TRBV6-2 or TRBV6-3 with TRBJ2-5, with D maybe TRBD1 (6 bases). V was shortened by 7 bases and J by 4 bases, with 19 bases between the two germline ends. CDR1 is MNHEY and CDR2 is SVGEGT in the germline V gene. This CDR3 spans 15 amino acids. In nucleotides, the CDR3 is TGTGCCAGCATTCAACGGGACAAGGGCGCAGAGACCCAGTACTTC. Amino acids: CASIQRDKGAETQYF.

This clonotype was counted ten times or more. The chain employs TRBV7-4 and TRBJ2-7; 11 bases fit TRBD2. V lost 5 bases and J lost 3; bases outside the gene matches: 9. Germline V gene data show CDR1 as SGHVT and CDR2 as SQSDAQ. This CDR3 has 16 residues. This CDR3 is CASSPRRLAGYYEQYF. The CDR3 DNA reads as TGTGCCAGCAGCCCGCGAAGACTAGCGGGGTACTACGAGCAGTACTTC.

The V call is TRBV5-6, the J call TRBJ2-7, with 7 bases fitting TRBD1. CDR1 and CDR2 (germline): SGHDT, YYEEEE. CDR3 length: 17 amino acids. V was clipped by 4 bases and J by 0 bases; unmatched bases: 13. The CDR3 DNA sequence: TGTGCCAGCAGCGAAACCGGGACAGTCAAAGCCTCCTACGAGCAGTACTTC. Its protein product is CASSETGTVKASYEQYF.

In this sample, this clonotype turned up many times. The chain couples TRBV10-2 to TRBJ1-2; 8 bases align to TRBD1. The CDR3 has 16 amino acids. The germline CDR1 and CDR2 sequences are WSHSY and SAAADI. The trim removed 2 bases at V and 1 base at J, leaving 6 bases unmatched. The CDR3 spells CASSETWTGLNYGYTF. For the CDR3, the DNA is TGCGCCAGCAGTGAGACCTGGACAGGGCTTAACTATGGCTACACCTTC.

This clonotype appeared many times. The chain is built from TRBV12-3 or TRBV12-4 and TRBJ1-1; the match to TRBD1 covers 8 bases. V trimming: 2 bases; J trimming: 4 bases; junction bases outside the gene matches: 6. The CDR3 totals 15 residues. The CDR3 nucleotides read TGTGCCAGCAGTTTATGGAGACAGGGGACCACTGAAGCTTTCTTT. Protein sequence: CASSLWRQGTTEAFF.

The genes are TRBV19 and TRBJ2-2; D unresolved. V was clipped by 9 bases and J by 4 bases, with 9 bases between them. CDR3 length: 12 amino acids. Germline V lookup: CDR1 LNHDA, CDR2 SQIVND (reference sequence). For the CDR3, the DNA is TGTGCCAGCGGTCTATTCACCGGGGAGCTGTTTTTT. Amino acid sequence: CASGLFTGELFF. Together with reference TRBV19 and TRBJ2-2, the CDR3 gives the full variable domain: DGGITQSPKYLFRKEGQNVTLSCEQNLNHDAMYWYRQDPGQGLRLIYYSQIVNDFQKGDIAEGYSVSREKKESFPLTVTSAQKNPTAFYLCASGLFTGELFFGEGSRLTVL.

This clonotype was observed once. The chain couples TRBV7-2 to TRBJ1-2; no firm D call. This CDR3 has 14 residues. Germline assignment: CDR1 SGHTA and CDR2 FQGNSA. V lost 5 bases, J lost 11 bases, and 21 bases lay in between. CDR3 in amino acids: CASSHVRRETSYTF. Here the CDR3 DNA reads TGTGCCAGCAGCCACGTGAGGAGGGAAACATCGTACACCTTC.

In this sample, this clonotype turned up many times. The CDR3, as DNA: TGCAGTGCTAGAGATAGCGGGCAGCCCCAGCATTTT. Translation: CSARDSGQPQHF. V is TRBV20-1 and J is TRBJ1-5; no definite D call. The CDR3 spans 12 residues. The germline V and J ends were trimmed by 0 bases and 7 bases, with 7 bases remaining between them. The germline V gene has CDR1 DFQATT and CDR2 SNEGSKA (reference sequence).

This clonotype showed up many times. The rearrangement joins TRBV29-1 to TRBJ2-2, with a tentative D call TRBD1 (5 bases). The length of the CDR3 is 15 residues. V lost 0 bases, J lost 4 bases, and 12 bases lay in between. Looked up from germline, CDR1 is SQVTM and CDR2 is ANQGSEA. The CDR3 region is CSVEDFQGGTGELFF. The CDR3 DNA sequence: TGCAGCGTTGAAGATTTTCAGGGCGGCACCGGGGAGCTGTTTTTT.

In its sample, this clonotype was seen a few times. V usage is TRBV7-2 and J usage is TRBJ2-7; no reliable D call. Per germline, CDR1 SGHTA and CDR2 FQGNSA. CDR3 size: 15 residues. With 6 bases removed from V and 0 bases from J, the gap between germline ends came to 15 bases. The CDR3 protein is CASRKDLRSSYEQYF. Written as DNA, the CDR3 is TGTGCCAGCAGGAAAGACCTGAGGAGCTCCTACGAGCAGTACTTC.

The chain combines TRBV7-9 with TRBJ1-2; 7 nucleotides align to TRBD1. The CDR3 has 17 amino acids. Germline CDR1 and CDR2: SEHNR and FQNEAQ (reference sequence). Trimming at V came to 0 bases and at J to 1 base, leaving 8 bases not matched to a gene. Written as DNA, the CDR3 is TGTGCCAGCAGCTTAGCTCCCGGGACAGCTAGTAACTATGGCTACACCTTC. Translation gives CASSLAPGTASNYGYTF.

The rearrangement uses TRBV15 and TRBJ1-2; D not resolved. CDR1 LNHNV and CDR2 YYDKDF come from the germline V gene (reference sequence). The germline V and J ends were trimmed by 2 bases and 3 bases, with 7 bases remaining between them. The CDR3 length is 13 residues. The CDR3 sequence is CATSRTHDYGYTF. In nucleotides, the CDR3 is TGTGCCACCAGCAGAACCCACGACTATGGCTACACCTTC.